This T cell receptor (beta chain) was sequenced in a study of CD8 T cell repertoires and HIV-1 epitope variants. The overall study: Separate wells received one of Twenty-five Gag or Nef variant peptides. Control wells had CMV/EBV/flu peptides, negative Ebola AY9, or no peptide. An uncultured baseline aliquot held 1M T cells.

General study findings and limits: Roughly nine antigen-specific TCR beta clonotypes were found; about six seemed cross-reactive to variants.

Generated by immunoSEQ multiplex PCR, the TCRdb table keeps only in-frame clones and is missing some. In the table there are over 5,000 clones, about 71% of which are singletons. As to this clone: Its antigen is still unknown.

The germline CDR1 and CDR2 sequences are MDHEN and SYDVKM. With 3 bases removed from V and 5 bases from J, the gap between germline ends came to 12 bases. There are 14 residues in the CDR3. The sequencing input was cultured CD8+ T cells derived from PBMCs. This rearrangement joins TRBV28 to TRBJ2-3; D is unclear. This receptor was identified in a male donor with HIV. The CDR3, as DNA: TGTGCCAGCAGTTTTATTCCGGATCTAGATACGCAGTATTTT. This codes for CASSFIPDLDTQYF.